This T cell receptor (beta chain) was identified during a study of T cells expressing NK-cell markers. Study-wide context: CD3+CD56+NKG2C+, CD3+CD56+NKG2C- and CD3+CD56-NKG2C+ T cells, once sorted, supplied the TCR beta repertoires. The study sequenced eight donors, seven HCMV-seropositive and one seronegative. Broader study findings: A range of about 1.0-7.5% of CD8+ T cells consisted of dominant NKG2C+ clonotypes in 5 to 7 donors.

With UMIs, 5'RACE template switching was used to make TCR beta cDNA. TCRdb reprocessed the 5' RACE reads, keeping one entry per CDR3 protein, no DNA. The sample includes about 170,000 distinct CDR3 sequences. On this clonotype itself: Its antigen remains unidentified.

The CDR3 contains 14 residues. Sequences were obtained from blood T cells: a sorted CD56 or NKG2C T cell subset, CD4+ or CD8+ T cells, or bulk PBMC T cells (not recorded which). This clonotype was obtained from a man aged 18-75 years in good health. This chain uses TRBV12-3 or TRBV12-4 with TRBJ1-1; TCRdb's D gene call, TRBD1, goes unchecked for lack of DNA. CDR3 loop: CASSTGPSATEAFF.